Listed below are T cell receptor beta chains from one sample, sequenced in a study of blood T cell repertoires in COVID-19. This table comes from immunoSEQ multiplex PCR, and its TCRdb copy is limited to in-frame clones, with some not included. The repertoire includes around 140,000 clones, under 90% of them detected once, and around 45% sits in the top ten. Input material: peripheral blood. Receptor source: a human donor in a cohort sampled during active COVID-19. The CDR3 runs from the conserved cysteine through the conserved F or W. Fields, in order: V gene, CDR3 protein.

v_gene: TRBV11-3
CDR3aa: CASSPRGGRELFF

v_gene: TRBV7-9
CDR3aa: CASSLAGQLSPLHF

v_gene: TRBV5-6
CDR3aa: CASSFRQGGTEAFF

v_gene: TRBV29-1
CDR3aa: CSVGGDNQPQHF

v_gene: TRBV19
CDR3aa: CASSIRTGADYNSPLHF

v_gene: TRBV15
CDR3aa: CATSRTGASSYEQYF

v_gene: TRBV5-8
CDR3aa: CASSFREDEQFF

v_gene: TRBV9
CDR3aa: CASSVEGQTDMVYNSPLHF

v_gene: TRBV27
CDR3aa: CASSLGANSYNEQFF

v_gene: TRBV3-1/TRBV3-2
CDR3aa: CASSLLGGGGVLEQYF